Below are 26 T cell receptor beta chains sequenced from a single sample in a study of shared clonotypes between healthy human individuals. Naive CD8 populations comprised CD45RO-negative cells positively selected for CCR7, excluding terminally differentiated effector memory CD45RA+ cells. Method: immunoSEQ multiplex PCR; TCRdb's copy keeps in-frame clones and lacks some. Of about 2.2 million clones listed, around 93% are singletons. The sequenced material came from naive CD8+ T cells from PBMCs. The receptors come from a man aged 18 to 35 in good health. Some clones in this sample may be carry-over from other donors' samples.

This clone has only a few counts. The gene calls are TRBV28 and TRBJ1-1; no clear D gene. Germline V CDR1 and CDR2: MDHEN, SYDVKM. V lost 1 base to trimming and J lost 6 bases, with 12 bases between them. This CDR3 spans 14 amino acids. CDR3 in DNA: TGTGCCAGCAGTTTATTCTCCGAGGTCTCTGAAGCTTTCTTT. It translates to CASSLFSEVSEAFF.

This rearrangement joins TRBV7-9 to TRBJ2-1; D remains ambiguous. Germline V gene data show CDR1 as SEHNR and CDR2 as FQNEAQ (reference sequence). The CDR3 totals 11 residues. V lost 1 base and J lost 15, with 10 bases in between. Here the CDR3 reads CASSLEQRVFF. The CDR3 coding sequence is TGTGCCAGCAGCTTAGAGCAACGCGTGTTCTTC.

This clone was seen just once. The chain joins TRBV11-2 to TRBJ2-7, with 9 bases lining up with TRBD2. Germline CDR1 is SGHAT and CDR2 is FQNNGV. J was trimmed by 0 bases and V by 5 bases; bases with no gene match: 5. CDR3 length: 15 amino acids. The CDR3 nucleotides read TGTGCCAGCAGCCTAGCGGGGAGTACCTCCTACGAGCAGTACTTC. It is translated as CASSLAGSTSYEQYF.

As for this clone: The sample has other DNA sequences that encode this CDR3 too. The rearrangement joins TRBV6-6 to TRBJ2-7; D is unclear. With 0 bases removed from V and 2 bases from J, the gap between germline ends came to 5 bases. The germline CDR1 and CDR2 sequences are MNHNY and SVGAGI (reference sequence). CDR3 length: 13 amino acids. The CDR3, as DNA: TGTGCCAGCAGTTACTCGGCCCCCTACGAGCAGTACTTC. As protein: CASSYSAPYEQYF.

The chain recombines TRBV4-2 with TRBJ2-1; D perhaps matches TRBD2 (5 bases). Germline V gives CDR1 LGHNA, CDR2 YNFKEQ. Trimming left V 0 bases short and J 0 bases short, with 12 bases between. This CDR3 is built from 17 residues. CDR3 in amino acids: CASSQEVATISYNEQFF. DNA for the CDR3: TGTGCCAGCAGCCAAGAAGTCGCGACTATCTCCTACAATGAGCAGTTCTTC.

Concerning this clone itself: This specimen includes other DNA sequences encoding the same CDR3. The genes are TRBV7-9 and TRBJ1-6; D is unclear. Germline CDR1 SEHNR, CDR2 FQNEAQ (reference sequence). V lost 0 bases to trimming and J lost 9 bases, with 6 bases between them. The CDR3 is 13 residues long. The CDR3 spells CASSLAPGSPLHF. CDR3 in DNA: TGTGCCAGCAGCTTAGCGCCGGGTTCACCCCTCCACTTT.

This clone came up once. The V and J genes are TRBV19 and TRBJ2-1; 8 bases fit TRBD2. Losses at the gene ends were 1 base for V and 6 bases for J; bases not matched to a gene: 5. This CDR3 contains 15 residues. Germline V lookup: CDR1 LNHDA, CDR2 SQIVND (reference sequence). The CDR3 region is CASSIVKAGGNEQFF. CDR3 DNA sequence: TGTGCCAGTAGTATAGTTAAGGCGGGAGGCAATGAGCAGTTCTTC.

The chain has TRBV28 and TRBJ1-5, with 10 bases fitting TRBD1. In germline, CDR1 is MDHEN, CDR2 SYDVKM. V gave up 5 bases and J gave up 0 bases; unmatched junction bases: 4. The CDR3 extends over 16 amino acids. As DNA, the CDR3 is TGTGCCAGCAGTGTGGGACAGGGGTATAGCAATCAGCCCCAGCATTTT. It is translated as CASSVGQGYSNQPQHF.

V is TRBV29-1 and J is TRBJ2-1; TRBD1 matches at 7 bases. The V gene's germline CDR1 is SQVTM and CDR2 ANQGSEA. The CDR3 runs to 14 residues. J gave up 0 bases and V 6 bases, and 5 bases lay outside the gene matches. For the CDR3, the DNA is TGCAGCGTATGGACAGGTAGCTCCTACAATGAGCAGTTCTTC. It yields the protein CSVWTGSSYNEQFF.

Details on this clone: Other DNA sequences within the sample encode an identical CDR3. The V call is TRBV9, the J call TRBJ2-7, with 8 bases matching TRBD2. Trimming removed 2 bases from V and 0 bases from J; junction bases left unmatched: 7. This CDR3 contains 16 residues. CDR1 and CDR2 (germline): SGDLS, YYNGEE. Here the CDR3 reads CASSVATSGSSYEQYF. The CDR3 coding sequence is TGTGCCAGCAGCGTCGCCACTAGCGGCAGCTCCTACGAGCAGTACTTC.

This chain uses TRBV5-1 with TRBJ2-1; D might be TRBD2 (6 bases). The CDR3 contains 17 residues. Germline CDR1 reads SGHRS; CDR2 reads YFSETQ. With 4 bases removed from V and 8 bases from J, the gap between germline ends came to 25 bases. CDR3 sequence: CASSLETRLGGSDEQFF. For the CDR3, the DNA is TGCGCCAGCAGCCTCGAGACTCGACTAGGTGGGTCGGATGAGCAGTTCTTC. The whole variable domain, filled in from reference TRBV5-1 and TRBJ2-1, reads KAGVTQTPRYLIKTRGQQVTLSCSPISGHRSVSWYQQTPGQGLQFLFEYFSETQRNKGNFPGRFSGRQFSNSRSEMNVSTLELGDSALYLCASSLETRLGGSDEQFFGPGTRLTVL.

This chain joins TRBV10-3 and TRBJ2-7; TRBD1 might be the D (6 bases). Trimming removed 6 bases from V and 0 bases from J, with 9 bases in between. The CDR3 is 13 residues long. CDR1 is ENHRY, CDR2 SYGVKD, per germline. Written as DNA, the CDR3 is TGTGCCATCAGCAGGGACAACTCCTACGAGCAGTACTTC. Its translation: CAISRDNSYEQYF.

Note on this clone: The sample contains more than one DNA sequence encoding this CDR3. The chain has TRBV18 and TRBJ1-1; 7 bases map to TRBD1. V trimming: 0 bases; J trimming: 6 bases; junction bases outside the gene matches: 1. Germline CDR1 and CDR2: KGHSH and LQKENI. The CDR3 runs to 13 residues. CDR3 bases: TGTGCCAGCTCACCACCCGGGACAGCTGAAGCTTTCTTT. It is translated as CASSPPGTAEAFF.

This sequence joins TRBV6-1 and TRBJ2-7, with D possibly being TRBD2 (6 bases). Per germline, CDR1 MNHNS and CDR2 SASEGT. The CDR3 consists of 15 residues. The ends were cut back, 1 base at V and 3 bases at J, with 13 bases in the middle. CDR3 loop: CASSEGPGVRYEQYF. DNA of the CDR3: TGTGCCAGCAGTGAAGGTCCGGGGGTCCGCTACGAGCAGTACTTC.

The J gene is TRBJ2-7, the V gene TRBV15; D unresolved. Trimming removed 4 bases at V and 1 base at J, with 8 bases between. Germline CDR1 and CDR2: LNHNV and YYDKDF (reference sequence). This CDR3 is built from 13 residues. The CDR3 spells CATSTKRSYEQYF. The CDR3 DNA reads TGTGCCACCAGCACGAAAAGATCCTACGAGCAGTACTTC.

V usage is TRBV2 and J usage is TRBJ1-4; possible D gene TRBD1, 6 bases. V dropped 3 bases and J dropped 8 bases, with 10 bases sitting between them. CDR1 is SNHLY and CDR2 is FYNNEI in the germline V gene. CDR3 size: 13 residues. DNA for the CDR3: TGTGCCAGCAGTGACAGGGGCAACGAAAAACTGTTTTTT. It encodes CASSDRGNEKLFF. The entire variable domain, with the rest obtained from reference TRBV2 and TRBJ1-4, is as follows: EPEVTQTPSHQVTQMGQEVILRCVPISNHLYFYWYRQILGQKVEFLVSFYNNEISEKSEIFDDQFSVERPDGSNFTLKIRSTKLEDSAMYFCASSDRGNEKLFFGSGTQLSVL.

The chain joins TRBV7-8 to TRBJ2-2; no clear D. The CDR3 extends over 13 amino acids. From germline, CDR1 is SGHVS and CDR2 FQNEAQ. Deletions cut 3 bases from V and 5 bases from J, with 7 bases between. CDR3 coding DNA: TGTGCCAGCAGCTTGAAATCAACCGGGGAGCTGTTTTTT. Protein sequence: CASSLKSTGELFF. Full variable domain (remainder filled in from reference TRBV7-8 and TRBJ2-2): GAGVSQSPRYKVAKRGQDVALRCDPISGHVSLFWYQQALGQGPEFLTYFQNEAQLDKSGLPSDRFFAERPEGSVSTLKIQRTQQEDSAVYLCASSLKSTGELFFGEGSRLTVL.

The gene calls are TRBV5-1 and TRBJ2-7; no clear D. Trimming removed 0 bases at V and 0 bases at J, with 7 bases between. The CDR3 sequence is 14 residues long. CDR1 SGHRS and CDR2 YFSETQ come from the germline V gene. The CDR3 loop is CASSLASSSYEQYF. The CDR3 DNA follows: TGCGCCAGCAGCTTGGCTTCCAGCTCCTACGAGCAGTACTTC.

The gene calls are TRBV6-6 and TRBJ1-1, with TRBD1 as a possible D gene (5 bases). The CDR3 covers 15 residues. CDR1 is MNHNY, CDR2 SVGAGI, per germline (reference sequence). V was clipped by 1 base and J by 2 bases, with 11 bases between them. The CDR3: CASSYFRVPNTEAFF. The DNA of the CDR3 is TGTGCCAGCAGTTACTTCAGGGTACCAAACACTGAAGCTTTCTTT.

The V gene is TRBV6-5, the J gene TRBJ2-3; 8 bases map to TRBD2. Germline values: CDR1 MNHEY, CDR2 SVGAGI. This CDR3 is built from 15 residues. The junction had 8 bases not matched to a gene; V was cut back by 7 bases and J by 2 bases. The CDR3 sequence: CASTKAGAVTDTQYF. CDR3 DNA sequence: TGTGCCAGCACTAAAGCGGGAGCTGTCACAGATACGCAGTATTTT.

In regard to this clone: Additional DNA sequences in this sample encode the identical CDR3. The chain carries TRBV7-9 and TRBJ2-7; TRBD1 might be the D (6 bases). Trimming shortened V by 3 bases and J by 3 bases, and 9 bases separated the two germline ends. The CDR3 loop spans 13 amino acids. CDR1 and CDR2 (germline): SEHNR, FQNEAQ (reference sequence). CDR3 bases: TGTGCCAGCAGCTTGCAGGGGAACTACGAGCAGTACTTC. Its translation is CASSLQGNYEQYF.

Written as DNA, the CDR3 is TGTGCCAGCAGCTTCGGGGCGGGAGTAACAGAGACCCAGTACTTC. It specifies CASSFGAGVTETQYF. The chain carries TRBV7-9 and TRBJ2-5; TRBD2 matches at 7 bases. V was pared by 3 bases and J by 4 bases, with 8 bases of the junction left unmatched. The CDR3 length is 15 residues. From germline, CDR1 is SEHNR and CDR2 FQNEAQ (reference sequence).

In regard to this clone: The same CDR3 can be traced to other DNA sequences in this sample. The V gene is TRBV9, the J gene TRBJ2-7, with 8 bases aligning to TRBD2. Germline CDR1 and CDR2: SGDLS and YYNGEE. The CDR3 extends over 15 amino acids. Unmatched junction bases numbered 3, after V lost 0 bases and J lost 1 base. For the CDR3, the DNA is TGTGCCAGCAGCGTAGGATTAGCGGGGTCCTACGAGCAGTACTTC. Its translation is CASSVGLAGSYEQYF.

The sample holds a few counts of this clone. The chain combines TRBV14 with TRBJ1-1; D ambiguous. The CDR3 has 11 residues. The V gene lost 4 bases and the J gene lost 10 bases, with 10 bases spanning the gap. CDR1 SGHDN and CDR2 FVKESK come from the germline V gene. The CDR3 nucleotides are TGTGCCAGCAGCCCTGGTTCGTTAGCTTTCTTT. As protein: CASSPGSLAFF.

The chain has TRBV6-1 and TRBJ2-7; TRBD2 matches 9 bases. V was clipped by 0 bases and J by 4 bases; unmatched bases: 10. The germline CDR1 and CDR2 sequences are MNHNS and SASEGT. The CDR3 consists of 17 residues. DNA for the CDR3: TGTGCCAGCAGTGAAGCGCGATGGGGTAGCGGGGGATACGAGCAGTACTTC. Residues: CASSEARWGSGGYEQYF.

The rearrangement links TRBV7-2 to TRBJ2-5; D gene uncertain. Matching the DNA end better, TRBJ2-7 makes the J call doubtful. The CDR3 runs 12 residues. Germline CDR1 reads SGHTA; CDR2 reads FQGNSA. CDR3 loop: CASSLVGYEQYF. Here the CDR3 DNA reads TGTGCCAGCAGCTTAGTCGGCTACGAGCAGTACTTC.